This T cell receptor beta chain was identified in a study of blood T cells in healthy people across ages. Study findings and constraints: With age, beta diversity per million T cells declined roughly linearly, significantly by 30 to 40.

About this clonotype itself: The antigen is not known. Given a much more abundant clone one base away, this may be a read error.

Together with a sample-barcoded 5' primer, a J-beta primer mix was included in a second PCR lasting roughly 6 to 12 cycles. Each CDR3 protein gets one entry after TCRdb re-called the 5' RACE reads with MiXCR. The sample consists of some 1 million distinct CDR3 sequences, under 55% of them appearing once. Germline-derived CDR1 and CDR2 are SGHTA and FQGNSA. V lost 1 base to trimming and J lost 7 bases, with 16 bases between them. This CDR3 contains 15 residues. This rearrangement joins TRBV7-2 to TRBJ1-2; D uncertain. The source is an older woman in good health. The sample was blood. The CDR3 region is CASSLVRGAGGGYTF. The CDR3 bases are TGTGCCAGCAGCTTAGTACGGGGAGCCGGAGGTGGCTACACCTTC.